The 24 T cell receptor beta chains listed next were all sequenced from one sample in a study of radiation and T cells in renal cell carcinoma. Method: immunoSEQ multiplex PCR; TCRdb's copy keeps in-frame clones and lacks some. The sample has approximately 150,000 clones, roughly nine tenths seen once; the top ten hold 4.1%. Time point meaning: baseline pretreatment blood. As for treatment: 15 Gy SBRT to primary tumor, nephrectomy 4 weeks later. This specimen consisted of blood, obtained from a patient whose treatment included radiotherapy and nephrectomy. Source of these receptors: a woman aged 70-85 years with renal cell carcinoma.

The chain joins TRBV19 to TRBJ1-1; D is ambiguous. CDR1 is LNHDA and CDR2 is SQIVND in the germline V gene (reference sequence). V lost 1 base, J lost 1 base, and 4 bases lay in between. The CDR3 runs to 13 residues. CDR3 bases: TGTGCCAGTAGTATAGTGGAGAACACTGAAGCTTTCTTT. Protein product: CASSIVENTEAFF.

This chain joins TRBV6-5 and TRBJ1-1, with 7 nucleotides matching TRBD1. The CDR3 length is 13 residues. J was trimmed by 2 bases and V by 6 bases; bases with no gene match: 3. CDR1 and CDR2 (germline): MNHEY, SVGAGI. The chain's CDR3 is CASSPGGNTEAFF. CDR3 sequence (DNA): TGTGCCAGCAGCCCAGGGGGTAACACTGAAGCTTTCTTT.

This chain joins TRBV19 and TRBJ2-1; no clear D. Germline V gene lookup returns CDR1 LNHDA and CDR2 SQIVND (reference sequence). V lost 0 bases and J lost 9, with 3 bases in between. The CDR3 is 11 residues long. In DNA form, the CDR3 reads TGTGCCAGTAGTATAGATGCTGAGCAGTTCTTC. This encodes CASSIDAEQFF. The variable domain in full, completed from reference TRBV19 and TRBJ2-1, reads DGGITQSPKYLFRKEGQNVTLSCEQNLNHDAMYWYRQDPGQGLRLIYYSQIVNDFQKGDIAEGYSVSREKKESFPLTVTSAQKNPTAFYLCASSIDAEQFFGPGTRLTVL.

The chain joins TRBV4-1 to TRBJ2-2, with a possible D match to TRBD2 (6 bases). The ends were cut back, 0 bases at V and 6 bases at J, with 23 bases in the middle. The CDR3 length is 19 residues. Germline loops: CDR1 MGHRA, CDR2 YSYEKL. CDR3 DNA sequence: TGCGCCAGCAGCCAAGATCCAAACGGGGCGGGAAGATGGGCCGGGGAGCTGTTTTTT. It specifies CASSQDPNGAGRWAGELFF.

The chain is built from TRBV28 and TRBJ2-2; D is uncertain. The V gene lost 6 bases and the J gene lost 7 bases, with 9 bases spanning the gap. Germline V gene data show CDR1 as MDHEN and CDR2 as SYDVKM. The CDR3 has 12 amino acids. CDR3 region: CASSLVVGELFF. The DNA of the CDR3 is TGTGCCAGCAGCCTTGTTGTCGGGGAGCTGTTTTTT.

The chain employs TRBV14 and TRBJ1-2; 10 bases fit TRBD1. This CDR3 contains 17 residues. After removal of 4 bases from V and 2 bases from J, the junction contained 10 bases not matched to a gene. CDR1 and CDR2 from the germline V gene are SGHDN and FVKESK. CDR3 in DNA: TGTGCCAGCAGCCTACGAGAGCCGGGACAGGGGAACTATGGCTACACCTTC. Amino acid sequence: CASSLREPGQGNYGYTF.

This rearrangement joins TRBV2 to TRBJ2-7; D may be TRBD2 (5 bases). The germline V and J ends were trimmed by 7 bases and 2 bases, with 12 bases remaining between them. Germline CDR1 reads SNHLY; CDR2 reads FYNNEI. This CDR3 has 13 residues. The CDR3 loop reads CASKGEVTYEQYF. The CDR3 DNA reads TGTGCCAGCAAGGGAGAGGTAACCTACGAGCAGTACTTC.

This CDR3 reads CASSGGFYGYTF. CDR3 in DNA: TGTGCCAGCTCCGGCGGGTTCTATGGCTACACCTTC. The gene calls are TRBV28 and TRBJ1-2; no clear D gene. The germline V gene has CDR1 MDHEN and CDR2 SYDVKM. This CDR3 is 12 amino acids long. Trimming shortened V by 8 bases and J by 4 bases, and 11 bases separated the two germline ends.

The chain couples TRBV10-3 to TRBJ2-1; 9 bases match TRBD1. CDR1 and CDR2 from the germline V gene are ENHRY and SYGVKD. Trimming took 8 bases from V and 5 from J; bases not matched to a gene: 7. The CDR3 is 14 amino acids. CDR3 region: CAIRRQGGDNEQFF. CDR3 coding DNA: TGTGCCATCCGCCGACAGGGGGGTGACAATGAGCAGTTCTTC.

For the CDR3, the DNA is TGTGCCAGCTCAGTCGACAGAGAAGCTTTCTTT. Amino acid sequence: CASSVDREAFF. The chain links TRBV6-6 to TRBJ1-1; D is possibly TRBD1 (5 bases). Germline values: CDR1 MNHNY, CDR2 SVGAGI (reference sequence). Trimming removed 8 bases at V and 8 bases at J, with 12 bases between. The CDR3 extends over 11 amino acids.

This clone has only one observation. This chain links TRBV20-1 with TRBJ2-7; tentatively, D is TRBD1 (6 bases). V was clipped by 6 bases and J by 3 bases, with 9 bases between them. The germline gives CDR1 DFQATT, CDR2 SNEGSKA (reference sequence). CDR3 length: 11 residues. CDR3 DNA: TGCAGTGCCACAGGGATCTACGAGCAGTACTTC. Protein product: CSATGIYEQYF.

The V gene is TRBV25-1, the J gene TRBJ2-4, with D maybe TRBD2 (6 bases). Looked up from germline, CDR1 is MGHDK and CDR2 is SYGVNS. The CDR3 runs to 15 residues. Between the trimmed V and J ends, which lost 2 bases and 7 bases, there was a span of 15 bases. The CDR3 loop is CASSEIGGGPNIQYF. The CDR3 coding sequence is TGTGCCAGCAGTGAAATTGGAGGAGGGCCGAACATTCAGTACTTC.

The V call is TRBV14, the J call TRBJ1-4; tentative D call: TRBD1 (5 bases). Trimming stripped 1 base from V and 5 bases from J, with 11 bases between. Germline CDR1 is SGHDN and CDR2 is FVKESK. The CDR3 has 15 residues. CDR3 amino acids: CASSQGGASNEKLFF. The CDR3 nucleotides read TGTGCCAGCAGCCAAGGAGGGGCAAGCAATGAAAAACTGTTTTTT.

The count of this clone is one. This chain links TRBV2 with TRBJ2-3, with D possibly TRBD2 on 6 matching bases. CDR1 is SNHLY and CDR2 is FYNNEI in the germline V gene. This CDR3 has 13 residues. Trimming shortened V by 6 bases and J by 0 bases, and 7 bases separated the two germline ends. This CDR3 is CASRGGSTDTQYF. The CDR3 DNA follows: TGTGCCAGCAGGGGGGGTAGCACAGATACGCAGTATTTT.

This clone showed up just a few times. This chain connects TRBV9 to TRBJ2-1; D gene unclear. The length of the CDR3 is 12 residues. Germline V gene data show CDR1 as SGDLS and CDR2 as YYNGEE. V was shortened by 4 bases and J by 2 bases, with 4 bases between the two germline ends. Here the CDR3 reads CASSIPYNEQFF. In nucleotides, the CDR3 is TGTGCCAGCAGCATCCCCTACAATGAGCAGTTCTTC.

This clone occurred a few times. This chain connects TRBV5-1 to TRBJ1-6; 7 positions agree with TRBD1. This CDR3 region has 15 residues. CDR1 and CDR2 (germline): SGHRS, YFSETQ. The ends lost 0 bases at V and 8 bases at J; junction bases unmatched: 5. This chain's CDR3 is CASSLANRGDSPLHF. In DNA, the CDR3 is TGCGCCAGCAGCTTGGCCAACAGGGGCGATTCACCCCTCCACTTT.

The rearrangement joins TRBV5-8 to TRBJ1-2; D gene uncertain. This CDR3 is 16 amino acids long. From germline, CDR1 is SGHTS and CDR2 YDEGEE. V was clipped by 3 bases and J by 0 bases, with 15 bases between them. The CDR3 nucleotides read TGTGCCAGCAGCTCTGGGTTTACGACAACTAACTATGGCTACACCTTC. This sequence encodes CASSSGFTTTNYGYTF.

The rearrangement joins TRBV7-9 to TRBJ1-4; 7 nucleotides agree with TRBD1. The CDR3 runs 15 residues. V was clipped by 5 bases and J by 6 bases; unmatched bases: 9. The V gene's germline CDR1 is SEHNR and CDR2 FQNEAQ (reference sequence). The CDR3 coding sequence is TGTGCCAGCAGCCAAGAGACAGGGAGGGATGAAAAACTGTTTTTT. This translates into CASSQETGRDEKLFF. Looking up the rest from reference TRBV7-9 and TRBJ1-4 gives the full variable domain: DTGVSQNPRHKITKRGQNVTFRCDPISEHNRLYWYRQTLGQGPEFLTYFQNEAQLEKSRLLSDRFSAERPKGSFSTLEIQRTEQGDSAMYLCASSQETGRDEKLFFGSGTQLSVL.

This chain connects TRBV19 to TRBJ1-1; 10 bases map to TRBD1. Germline loops: CDR1 LNHDA, CDR2 SQIVND (reference sequence). V gave up 8 bases and J gave up 4 bases; unmatched junction bases: 4. The CDR3 is 13 amino acids. The CDR3 here is CASGQGGTTEAFF. DNA for the CDR3: TGTGCCAGTGGACAGGGGGGGACCACTGAAGCTTTCTTT. The whole variable domain, filled in from reference TRBV19 and TRBJ1-1, reads DGGITQSPKYLFRKEGQNVTLSCEQNLNHDAMYWYRQDPGQGLRLIYYSQIVNDFQKGDIAEGYSVSREKKESFPLTVTSAQKNPTAFYLCASGQGGTTEAFFGQGTRLTVV.

This clone was observed a single time. At one of its ends the junction is not consistent with the germline gene, which may arise from a read error. The chain is built from TRBV2 and TRBJ1-2; the D gene is possibly TRBD1 (5 bases). The germline V gene encodes CDR1 SNHLY and CDR2 FYNNEI. The CDR3 covers 13 residues. The DNA for the CDR3 is TGTGCCAGCACTGAAGGGGAAGACTATGGCTACACCTTC. Translated: CASTEGEDYGYTF.

The chain joins TRBV5-8 to TRBJ2-3, with D perhaps being TRBD1 or TRBD2 (5 bases each). The CDR3 is 13 amino acids. Trimming stripped 4 bases from V and 4 bases from J, with 10 bases between. CDR1 is SGHTS and CDR2 is YDEGEE in the germline V gene. The CDR3 sequence is CASSRDGADTQYF. CDR3 sequence (DNA): TGTGCCAGCAGCCGGGACGGAGCAGATACGCAGTATTTT.

V usage is TRBV4-2 and J usage is TRBJ2-7; 11 bases match TRBD1. This CDR3 spans 16 amino acids. Per the germline V gene, CDR1 is LGHNA and CDR2 is YNFKEQ. With 2 bases clipped from V and 5 bases from J, the junction kept 8 bases outside the gene matches. CDR3 protein: CASSQRRGDRGDEQYF. The CDR3 bases are TGTGCCAGCAGCCAAAGACGGGGGGACAGGGGGGACGAGCAGTACTTC.

V is TRBV5-4 and J is TRBJ2-6, with 12 bases aligning to TRBD1. Germline V CDR1 and CDR2: SGHNT, YYREEE (reference sequence). V was pared by 4 bases and J by 4 bases, with 6 bases of the junction left unmatched. The CDR3 has 17 residues. CDR3 in DNA: TGTGCCAGCAGCACTCGGGACAGGGGGCTCGGGGCCAACGTCCTGACTTTC. This translates into CASSTRDRGLGANVLTF.

The chain links TRBV6-5 to TRBJ2-5; no reliable D call. CDR3 length: 12 amino acids. V shed 5 bases and J shed 1 base, with 5 bases lying between them. The germline gives CDR1 MNHEY, CDR2 SVGAGI. CDR3 nucleotide sequence: TGTGCCAGCAGTGATGGCCAAGAGACCCAGTACTTC. It translates to CASSDGQETQYF.